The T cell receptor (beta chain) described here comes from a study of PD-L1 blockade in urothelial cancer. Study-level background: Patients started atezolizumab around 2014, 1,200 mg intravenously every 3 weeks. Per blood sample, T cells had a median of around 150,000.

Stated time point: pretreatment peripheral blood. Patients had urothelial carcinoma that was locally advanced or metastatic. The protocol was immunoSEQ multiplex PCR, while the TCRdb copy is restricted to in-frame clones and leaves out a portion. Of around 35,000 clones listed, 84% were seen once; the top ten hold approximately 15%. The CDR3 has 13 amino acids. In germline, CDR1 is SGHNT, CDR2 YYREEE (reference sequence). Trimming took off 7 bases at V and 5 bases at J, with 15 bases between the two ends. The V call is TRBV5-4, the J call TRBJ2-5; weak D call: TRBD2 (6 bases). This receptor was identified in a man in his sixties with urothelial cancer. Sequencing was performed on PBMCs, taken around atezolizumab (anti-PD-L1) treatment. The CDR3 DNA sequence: TGTGCCAGCGGTCGAACGGGAGAGGAGACCCAGTACTTC. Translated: CASGRTGEETQYF.